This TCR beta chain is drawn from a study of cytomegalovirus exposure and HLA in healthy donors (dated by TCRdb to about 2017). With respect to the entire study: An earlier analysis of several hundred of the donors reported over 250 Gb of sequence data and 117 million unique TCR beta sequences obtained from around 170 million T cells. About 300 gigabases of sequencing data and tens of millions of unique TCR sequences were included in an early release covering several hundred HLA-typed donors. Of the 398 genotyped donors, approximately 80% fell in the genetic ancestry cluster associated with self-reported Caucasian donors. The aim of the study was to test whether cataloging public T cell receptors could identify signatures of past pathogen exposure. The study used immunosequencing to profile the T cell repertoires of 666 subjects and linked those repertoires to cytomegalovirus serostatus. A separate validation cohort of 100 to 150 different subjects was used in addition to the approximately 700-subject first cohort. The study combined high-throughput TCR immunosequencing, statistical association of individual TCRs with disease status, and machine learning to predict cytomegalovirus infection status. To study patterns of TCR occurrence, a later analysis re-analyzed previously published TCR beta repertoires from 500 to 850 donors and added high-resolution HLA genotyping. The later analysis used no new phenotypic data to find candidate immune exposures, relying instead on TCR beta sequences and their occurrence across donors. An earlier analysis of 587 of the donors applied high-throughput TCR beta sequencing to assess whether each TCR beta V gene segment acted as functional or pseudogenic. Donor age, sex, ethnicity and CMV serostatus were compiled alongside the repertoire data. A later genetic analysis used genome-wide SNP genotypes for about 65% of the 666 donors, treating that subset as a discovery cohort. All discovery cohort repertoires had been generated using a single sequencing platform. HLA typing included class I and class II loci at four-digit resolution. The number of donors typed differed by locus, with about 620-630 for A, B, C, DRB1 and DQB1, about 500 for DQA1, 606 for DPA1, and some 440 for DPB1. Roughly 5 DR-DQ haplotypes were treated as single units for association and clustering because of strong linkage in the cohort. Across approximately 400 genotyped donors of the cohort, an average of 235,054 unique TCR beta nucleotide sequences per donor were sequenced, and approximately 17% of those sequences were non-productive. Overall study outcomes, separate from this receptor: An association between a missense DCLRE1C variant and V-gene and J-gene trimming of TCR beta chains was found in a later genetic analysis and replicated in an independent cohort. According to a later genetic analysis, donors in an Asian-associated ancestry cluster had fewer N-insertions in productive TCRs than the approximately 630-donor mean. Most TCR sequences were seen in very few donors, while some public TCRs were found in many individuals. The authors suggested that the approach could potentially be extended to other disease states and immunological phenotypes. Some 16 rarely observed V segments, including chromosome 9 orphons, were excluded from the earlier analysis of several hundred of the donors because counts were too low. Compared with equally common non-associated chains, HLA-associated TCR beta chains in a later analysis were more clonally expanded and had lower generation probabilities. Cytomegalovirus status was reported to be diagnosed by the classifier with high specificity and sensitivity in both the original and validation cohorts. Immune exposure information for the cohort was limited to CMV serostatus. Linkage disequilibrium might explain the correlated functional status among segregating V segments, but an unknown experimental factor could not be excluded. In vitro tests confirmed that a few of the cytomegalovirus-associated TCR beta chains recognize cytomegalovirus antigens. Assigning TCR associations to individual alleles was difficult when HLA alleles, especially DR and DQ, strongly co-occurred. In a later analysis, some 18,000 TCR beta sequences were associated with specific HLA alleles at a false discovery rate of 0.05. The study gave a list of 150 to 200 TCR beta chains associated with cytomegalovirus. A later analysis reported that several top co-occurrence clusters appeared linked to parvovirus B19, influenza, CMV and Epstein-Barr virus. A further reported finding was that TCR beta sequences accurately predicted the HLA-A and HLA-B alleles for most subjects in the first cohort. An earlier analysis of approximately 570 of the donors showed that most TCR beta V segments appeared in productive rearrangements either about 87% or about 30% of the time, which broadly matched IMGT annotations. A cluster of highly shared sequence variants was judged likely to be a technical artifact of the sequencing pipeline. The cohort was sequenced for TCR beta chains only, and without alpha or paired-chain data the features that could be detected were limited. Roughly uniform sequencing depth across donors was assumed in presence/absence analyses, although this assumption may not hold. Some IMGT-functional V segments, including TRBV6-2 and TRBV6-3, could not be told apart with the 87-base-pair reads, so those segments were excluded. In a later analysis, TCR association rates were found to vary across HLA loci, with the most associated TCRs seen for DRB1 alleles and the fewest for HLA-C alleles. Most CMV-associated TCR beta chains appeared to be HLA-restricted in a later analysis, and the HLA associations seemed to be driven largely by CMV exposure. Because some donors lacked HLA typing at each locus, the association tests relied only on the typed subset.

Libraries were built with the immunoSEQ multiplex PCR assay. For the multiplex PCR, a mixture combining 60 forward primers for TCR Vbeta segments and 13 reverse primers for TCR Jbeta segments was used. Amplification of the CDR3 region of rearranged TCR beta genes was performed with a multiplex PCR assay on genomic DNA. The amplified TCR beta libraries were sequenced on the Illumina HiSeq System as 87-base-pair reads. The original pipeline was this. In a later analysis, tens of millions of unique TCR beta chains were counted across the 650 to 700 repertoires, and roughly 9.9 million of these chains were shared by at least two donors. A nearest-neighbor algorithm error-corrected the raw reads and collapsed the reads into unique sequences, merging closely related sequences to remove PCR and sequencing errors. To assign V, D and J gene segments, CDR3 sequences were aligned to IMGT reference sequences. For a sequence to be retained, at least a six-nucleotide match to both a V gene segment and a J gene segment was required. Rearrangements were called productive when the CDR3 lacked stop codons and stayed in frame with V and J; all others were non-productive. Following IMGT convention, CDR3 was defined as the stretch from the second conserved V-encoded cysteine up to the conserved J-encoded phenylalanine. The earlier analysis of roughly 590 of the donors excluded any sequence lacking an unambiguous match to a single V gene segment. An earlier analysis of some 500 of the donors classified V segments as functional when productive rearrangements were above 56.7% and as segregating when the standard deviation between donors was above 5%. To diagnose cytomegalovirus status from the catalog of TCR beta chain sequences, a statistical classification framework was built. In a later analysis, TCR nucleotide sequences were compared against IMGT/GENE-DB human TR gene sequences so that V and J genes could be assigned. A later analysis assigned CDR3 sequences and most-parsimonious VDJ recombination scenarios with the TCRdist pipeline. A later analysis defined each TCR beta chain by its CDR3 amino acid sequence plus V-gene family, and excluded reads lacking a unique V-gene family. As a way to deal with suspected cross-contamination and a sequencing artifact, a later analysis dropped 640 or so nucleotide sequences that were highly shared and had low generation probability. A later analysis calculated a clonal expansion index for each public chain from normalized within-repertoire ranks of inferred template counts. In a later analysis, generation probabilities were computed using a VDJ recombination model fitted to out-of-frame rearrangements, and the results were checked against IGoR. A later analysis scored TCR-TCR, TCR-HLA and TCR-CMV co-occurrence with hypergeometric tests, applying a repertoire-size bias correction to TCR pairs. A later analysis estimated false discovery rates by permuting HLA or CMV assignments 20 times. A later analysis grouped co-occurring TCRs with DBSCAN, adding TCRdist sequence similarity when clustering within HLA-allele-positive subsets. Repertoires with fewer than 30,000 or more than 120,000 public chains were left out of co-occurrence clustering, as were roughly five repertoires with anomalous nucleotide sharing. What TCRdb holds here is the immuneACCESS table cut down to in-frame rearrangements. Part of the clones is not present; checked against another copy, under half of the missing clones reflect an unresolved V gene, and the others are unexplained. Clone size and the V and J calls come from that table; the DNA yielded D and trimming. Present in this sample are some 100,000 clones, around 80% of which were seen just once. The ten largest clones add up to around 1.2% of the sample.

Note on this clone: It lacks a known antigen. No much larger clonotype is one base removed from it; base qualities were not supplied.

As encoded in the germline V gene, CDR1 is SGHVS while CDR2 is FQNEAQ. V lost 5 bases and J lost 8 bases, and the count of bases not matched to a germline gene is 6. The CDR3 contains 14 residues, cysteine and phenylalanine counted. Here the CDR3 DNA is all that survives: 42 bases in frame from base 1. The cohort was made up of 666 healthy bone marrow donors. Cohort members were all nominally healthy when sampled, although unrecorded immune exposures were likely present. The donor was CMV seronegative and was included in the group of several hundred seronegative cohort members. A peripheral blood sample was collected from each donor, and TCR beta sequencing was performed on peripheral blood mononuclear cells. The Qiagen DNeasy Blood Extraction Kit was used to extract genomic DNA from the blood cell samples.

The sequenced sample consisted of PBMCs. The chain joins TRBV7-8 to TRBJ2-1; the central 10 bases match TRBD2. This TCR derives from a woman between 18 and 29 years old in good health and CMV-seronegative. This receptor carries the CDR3 CASSPTSGVDEQFF. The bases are TGTGCCAGCAGCCCTACTAGCGGGGTAGATGAGCAGTTCTTC.